These 16 T cell receptor beta chains came from one sample sequenced in a study of beta chain features in type 1 diabetes. Reverse transcription of all isolated RNA meant that expressed TCRB transcripts were sequenced. The assay was immunoSEQ multiplex PCR, and TCRdb's table has in-frame clones only and misses some. The repertoire holds hundreds of thousands of clones, over 9.5% seen once, with approximately 0.045% in the top ten. Sequenced: naive CD4+ T cells from blood. The receptors were gathered from a woman younger than 30 in good health.

This clone turned up a few times. The J gene is TRBJ1-5, the V gene TRBV6-6; D gene ambiguous. Germline CDR1 is MNHNY and CDR2 is SVGAGI (reference sequence). The CDR3 runs 13 residues. Trimming pared 7 bases from V and 3 bases from J, leaving 10 bases between. CDR3 sequence: CASTPGLNQPQHF. In DNA, the CDR3 is TGTGCCAGCACCCCGGGCCTCAATCAGCCCCAGCATTTT.

This clone turned up a few times. This chain uses TRBV7-9 with TRBJ2-3; D could derive from TRBD1 or TRBD2 (5 bases each). Germline values: CDR1 SEHNR, CDR2 FQNEAQ (reference sequence). The V end lost 5 bases, the J end lost 0 bases, and 9 bases lay between the germline ends. The CDR3 extends over 14 amino acids. The CDR3 sequence: CASSPGPSTDTQYF. The CDR3, as DNA: TGTGCCAGCAGCCCGGGGCCCAGCACAGATACGCAGTATTTT. The full variable domain, with the rest looked up from reference TRBV7-9 and TRBJ2-3, is DTGVSQNPRHKITKRGQNVTFRCDPISEHNRLYWYRQTLGQGPEFLTYFQNEAQLEKSRLLSDRFSAERPKGSFSTLEIQRTEQGDSAMYLCASSPGPSTDTQYFGPGTRLTVL.

V and J are TRBV28 and TRBJ1-4; D remains ambiguous. The V and J ends lost 8 bases and 0 bases respectively, with 10 bases between them. The germline V gene encodes CDR1 MDHEN and CDR2 SYDVKM. CDR3 length: 14 residues. Here the CDR3 DNA reads TGTGCCAGCGGGAATACTCCAACTAATGAAAAACTGTTTTTT. This codes for CASGNTPTNEKLFF.

J is TRBJ1-1 and V is TRBV20-1; D unclear. CDR3 length equals 11 residues. Germline loops: CDR1 DFQATT, CDR2 SNEGSKA (reference sequence). The CDR3 sequence is CGCFGNTEAFF. CDR3 DNA sequence: TGCGGGTGCTTTGGGAACACTGAAGCTTTCTTT.

CDR3 bases: TGTGCCAGCAGCGATACAGGGATCGCGAACACCGGGGAGCTGTTTTTT. Its protein product is CASSDTGIANTGELFF. The chain couples TRBV7-9 to TRBJ2-2; perhaps TRBD1 as D (6 bases). The length of the CDR3 is 16 residues. Trimming pared 5 bases from V and 0 bases from J, leaving 13 bases between. In germline, CDR1 is SEHNR, CDR2 FQNEAQ (reference sequence).

The rearrangement links TRBV5-6 to TRBJ2-2; unclear D gene. With 5 bases removed from V and 9 bases from J, the gap between germline ends came to 11 bases. Per germline, CDR1 SGHDT and CDR2 YYEEEE. The CDR3 runs 12 residues. DNA of the CDR3: TGTGCCAGCAGACAAGTAGGGCGGGAGCTGTTTTTT. This sequence encodes CASRQVGRELFF.

The chain employs TRBV28 and TRBJ2-1; D unresolved. From germline, CDR1 is MDHEN and CDR2 SYDVKM. The CDR3 runs to 12 residues. Trimming cost V 8 bases and J 3 bases, with 8 bases left between them. CDR3 amino acids: CASGPNYNEQFF. The CDR3, as DNA: TGTGCCAGCGGACCGAACTACAATGAGCAGTTCTTC.

Points on this clone: One end of the junction is discordant with germline, which a read error may explain. The rearrangement uses TRBV4-2 and TRBJ2-3; 7 bases align to TRBD1. The CDR3 extends over 16 amino acids. The V gene's germline CDR1 is LGHNA and CDR2 YNFKEQ. This CDR3 reads CASRQGSDRATDTQYF. The CDR3 DNA reads as TGTGCCAGCAGGCAAGGGTCAGACAGGGCCACAGATACGCAGTATTTT.

The table lists this clone with a few counts. The chain uses TRBV7-2 and TRBJ2-2; the D is unclear. This CDR3 region has 11 residues. Germline loops: CDR1 SGHTA, CDR2 FQGNSA. V dropped 5 bases and J dropped 7 bases, with 5 bases sitting between them. This CDR3 is CASSRLGELFF. The CDR3 region has the DNA TGTGCCAGCAGCCGCCTCGGGGAGCTGTTTTTT. Full variable domain (missing parts from reference TRBV7-2 and TRBJ2-2): GAGVSQSPSNKVTEKGKDVELRCDPISGHTALYWYRQSLGQGLEFLIYFQGNSAPDKSGLPSDRFSAERTGGSVSTLTIQRTQQEDSAVYLCASSRLGELFFGEGSRLTVL.

This clone was found a few times. This chain links TRBV7-3 with TRBJ2-7; maybe TRBD2 (5 bases). The CDR3 covers 13 residues. V was clipped by 2 bases and J by 3 bases, with 8 bases between them. Per the germline V gene, CDR1 is SGHTA and CDR2 is FQGTGA. DNA for the CDR3: TGTGCCAGCAGCTTATCCGGGAACTACGAGCAGTACTTC. This gives the protein CASSLSGNYEQYF.

This clone was detected only a few times. This rearrangement joins TRBV7-9 to TRBJ1-5; D not resolved. V was clipped by 1 base and J by 7 bases, with 11 bases between them. CDR3 length equals 14 residues. From germline, CDR1 is SEHNR and CDR2 FQNEAQ (reference sequence). Here the CDR3 reads CASSLGTRVQPQHF. The CDR3 DNA sequence: TGTGCCAGCAGCTTAGGTACGCGGGTCCAGCCCCAGCATTTT.

This chain uses TRBV30 with TRBJ2-3; TRBD1 matches at 8 bases. CDR1 is GTSNPN, CDR2 SVGIG, per germline (reference sequence). The CDR3 length is 15 residues. V lost 0 bases to trimming and J lost 3 bases; unmatched junction nucleotides: 5. The DNA of the CDR3 is TGTGCCTGGAGTGTTCGGACAGGGATTACAGATACGCAGTATTTT. As protein: CAWSVRTGITDTQYF.

This clone was observed a few times. This chain connects TRBV12-5 to TRBJ2-5; D is perhaps TRBD2 (6 bases). The germline V gene has CDR1 LGHNT and CDR2 FRNRAP. This CDR3 spans 19 amino acids. Trimming shortened V by 6 bases and J by 2 bases, and 28 bases separated the two germline ends. The CDR3 DNA sequence: TGTGCTAGTGGCTGGGAGCCTAGCGTCAGACGAGGGCTTCAAGAGACCCAGTACTTC. Translating it yields CASGWEPSVRRGLQETQYF.

This clone came up a few times. The chain couples TRBV7-2 to TRBJ2-5, with TRBD2 matching 7 bases. V was clipped by 5 bases and J by 5 bases; unmatched bases: 11. The CDR3 covers 15 residues. Germline CDR1 SGHTA, CDR2 FQGNSA. The CDR3 region is CASSPWSGGGETQYF. The CDR3 coding sequence is TGTGCCAGCAGCCCCTGGTCGGGGGGAGGGGAGACCCAGTACTTC.

The rearrangement uses TRBV7-9 and TRBJ1-1; tentatively, D is TRBD1 (6 bases). The CDR3 loop spans 14 amino acids. The V end was cut by 5 bases, the J end by 6 bases, with 16 bases between. Germline CDR1 is SEHNR and CDR2 is FQNEAQ (reference sequence). CDR3 residues: CASSPNRDIAEAFF. For the CDR3, the DNA is TGTGCCAGCAGCCCCAACAGGGATATCGCTGAAGCTTTCTTT. Based on the CDR3 plus reference TRBV7-9 and TRBJ1-1, the full variable domain is DTGVSQNPRHKITKRGQNVTFRCDPISEHNRLYWYRQTLGQGPEFLTYFQNEAQLEKSRLLSDRFSAERPKGSFSTLEIQRTEQGDSAMYLCASSPNRDIAEAFFGQGTRLTVV.

The chain has TRBV6-5 and TRBJ2-5; D possibly uses TRBD1 or TRBD2 (5 bases each). This CDR3 spans 15 amino acids. V was trimmed by 6 bases and J by 6 bases, leaving 20 bases between them. The germline gives CDR1 MNHEY, CDR2 SVGAGI. CDR3 nucleotide sequence: TGTGCCAGCAGCCGAGGGGCTAGGGCGCCTAAGACCCAGTACTTC. Its translation: CASSRGARAPKTQYF.